This T cell receptor beta chain originates from a study of blood T cell repertoires in COVID-19. The CDR3 runs 15 residues. The germline V gene encodes CDR1 LGHDT and CDR2 YNNKEL (reference sequence). V trimming: 3 bases; J trimming: 0 bases; junction bases outside the gene matches: 1. As processed by the authors: It was from reference gene primer amplification that nucleated cell counts were estimated. Only in-frame clones appear in the TCRdb table, and some are missing; sequencing was by immunoSEQ multiplex PCR. The V and J calls and the clone size are those of that table, but D and trimming were determined from the DNA. The sample contains 200,000 to 300,000 clones, around nine tenths of which appear only once.

The origin of this receptor is a woman aged 55-69 years with COVID-19, enrolled during active disease. The rearrangement links TRBV3-1 (or the pseudogene TRBV3-2) to TRBJ1-3; 8 nucleotides agree with TRBD1. Sequencing was carried out using peripheral blood. Here the CDR3 reads CASSQTGASGNTIYF. The DNA of the CDR3 is TGTGCCAGCAGCCAGACAGGGGCCTCTGGAAACACCATATATTTT.